The 11 T cell receptor beta chains below all came from one sample that was sequenced in a study of early T cells in non-severe SARS-CoV-2 infection (dated by TCRdb to the early 2020s). Library construction relied on 5' RACE. The sequencing machine was a NextSeq 500. TCRdb passed the public sequencing reads through fastp at Q25 and MiXCR, retaining productive beta sequences. Records with the same CDR3 protein are collapsed into one entry carrying the most frequent genes and DNA. The table for this sample lists tens of thousands of distinct CDR3 sequences; nearly 10% of them were counted only once. The top ten clonotypes cover 9.5% to 15% of the sample. The sequenced sample consisted of whole blood. The receptors derive from an adult who was a healthcare worker with PCR-confirmed SARS-CoV-2 infection or an uninfected control (not recorded which).

The V gene is TRBV27, the J gene TRBJ1-4; D may be TRBD1 (5 bases). This CDR3 is 15 amino acids long. The ends were cut back, 5 bases at V and 4 bases at J, with 14 bases in the middle. Germline V gene lookup returns CDR1 MNHEY and CDR2 SMNVEV (reference sequence). CDR3: CASSQGPGGNEKLFF. The CDR3 nucleotides read TGTGCCAGCAGTCAAGGGCCTGGGGGTAATGAAAAACTGTTTTTT.

Only a few counts were recorded for this clonotype. This chain links TRBV7-2 with TRBJ2-3; D is ambiguous. The CDR3 covers 12 residues. CDR1 and CDR2 (germline): SGHTA, FQGNSA. V gave up 3 bases and J gave up 4 bases, with 5 bases separating them. CDR3 amino acids: CASSFGADTQYF. As DNA, the CDR3 is TGTGCCAGCAGCTTTGGAGCAGATACGCAGTATTTT.

This clonotype was observed a few times. The chain links TRBV27 to TRBJ1-1; 9 bases align to TRBD1. Germline trimming cut 5 bases from V and 7 bases from J; bases unmatched to any gene: 11. The CDR3 spans 15 residues. In germline, CDR1 is MNHEY, CDR2 SMNVEV (reference sequence). CDR3 sequence (DNA): TGTGCCAGCAGTGTACAACAGGGGGCGACCCTTGAAGCTTTCTTT. Translating gives CASSVQQGATLEAFF.

The V and J genes are TRBV6-2 or TRBV6-3 and TRBJ2-3, with D possibly TRBD2 on 6 matching bases. Trimming pared 7 bases from V and 4 bases from J, leaving 12 bases between. From germline, CDR1 is MNHEY and CDR2 SVGEGT. CDR3 length: 13 residues. As DNA, the CDR3 is TGTGCCAGCAATTTGGGGGGAGCAGATACGCAGTATTTT. Protein product: CASNLGGADTQYF.

This clonotype was picked up many times. The chain employs TRBV6-4 and TRBJ2-2; TRBD2 aligns across 9 bases. V shed 0 bases and J 6 bases; nucleotides not matched to a gene: 5. This CDR3 comprises 16 residues. The germline V gene has CDR1 MRHNA and CDR2 SNTAGT. DNA of the CDR3: TGTGCCAGCAGTGACTCAGAGCGGGGGGATTCCGGGGAGCTGTTTTTT. It specifies CASSDSERGDSGELFF.

This clonotype was seen many times. This chain links TRBV7-2 with TRBJ1-1; weak D call: TRBD1 (6 bases). Trimming removed 2 bases from V and 0 bases from J, with 16 bases in between. The length of the CDR3 is 17 residues. Germline V gene sequence: CDR1 SGHTA, CDR2 FQGNSA. This CDR3 is CASSLRGDFLMNTEAFF. In nucleotides, the CDR3 is TGTGCCAGCAGCTTAAGGGGGGACTTTCTTATGAACACTGAAGCTTTCTTT.

This clonotype appeared a few times. The CDR3 coding sequence is TGCGCCAGCAGCTTACCGGGACGGTACGAGCAGTACTTC. Translating it yields CASSLPGRYEQYF. The chain employs TRBV5-1 and TRBJ2-7; D is tentatively TRBD1 or TRBD2 (5 bases each). V lost 2 bases and J 4 bases, leaving 10 bases between the germline ends. Germline V gene sequence: CDR1 SGHRS, CDR2 YFSETQ. The CDR3 is made up of 13 amino acids.

This clonotype showed up many times. The J gene is TRBJ2-1, the V gene TRBV11-1; D is undetermined. This CDR3 spans 12 amino acids. Germline V gene sequence: CDR1 SGHAT, CDR2 FQDESV (reference sequence). V lost 0 bases to trimming and J lost 9 bases, with 6 bases between them. The CDR3, as DNA: TGTGCCAGCAGCTTAGCGGTGGGTGAGCAGTTCTTC. The encoded protein is CASSLAVGEQFF.

The chain has TRBV5-1 and TRBJ2-7; D is unresolved. V was cut by 0 bases and J by 2 bases, with 15 bases left in between. The CDR3 extends over 16 amino acids. CDR1 is SGHRS and CDR2 is YFSETQ in the germline V gene. The CDR3 bases are TGCGCCAGCAGCTTGGCCGCTAATGACATTACCTACGAGCAGTACTTC. Translating it yields CASSLAANDITYEQYF.

In its sample, this clonotype was seen a few times. V gene TRBV7-8 combines with J gene TRBJ1-1; D ambiguous. The ends were cut back, 8 bases at V and 5 bases at J, with 9 bases in the middle. Per germline, CDR1 SGHVS and CDR2 FQNEAQ. The CDR3 contains 11 residues. CDR3 sequence: CASGGGTEAFF. In nucleotides, the CDR3 is TGTGCCAGCGGAGGCGGGACTGAAGCTTTCTTT.

There are many counts of this clonotype. The gene calls are TRBV5-1 and TRBJ2-7; TRBD1 might be the D (6 bases). The V end was cut by 0 bases, the J end by 0 bases, with 10 bases between. The CDR3 covers 15 residues. Germline V lookup: CDR1 SGHRS, CDR2 YFSETQ. The CDR3: CASSLDPDSSYEQYF. Written as DNA, the CDR3 is TGCGCCAGCAGCTTGGATCCGGACAGCTCCTACGAGCAGTACTTC.